The next 18 T cell receptor beta chains were all read from a single sample in a study of T cell repertoires in cytomegalovirus infection. TCRdb recomputed calls from the reads with MiXCR, one row per CDR3 protein. The sample records roughly 500,000 distinct CDR3 sequences, around 11% being singletons. The specimen sequenced was PBMCs. The source of these receptors is a human donor in good health (CMV status not recorded). Some clones in this sample may be carry-over from other donors' samples.

This clonotype was picked up many times. The chain couples TRBV7-2 to TRBJ2-1, with 9 bases aligning to TRBD2. The CDR3 is 14 residues long. V shed 3 bases, J shed 9 bases, and the junction held 6 bases outside the gene matches. Germline V CDR1 and CDR2: SGHTA, FQGNSA. CDR3 in amino acids: CASSFSGSMSEQFF. Here the CDR3 DNA reads TGTGCCAGCAGCTTTAGCGGGAGCATGAGTGAGCAGTTCTTC.

This clonotype occurred many times. This chain joins TRBV10-1 and TRBJ2-2, with 10 bases lining up with TRBD2. V gave up 3 bases and J gave up 3 bases; unmatched junction bases: 13. Per germline, CDR1 WNHNN and CDR2 SYGVQD (reference sequence). The CDR3 has 19 residues. In DNA form, the CDR3 reads TGCGCCAGCAGTGATGGGACTAGCGCCACAACGGGGCACACCGGGGAGCTGTTTTTT. Amino acid sequence: CASSDGTSATTGHTGELFF.

This clonotype appeared many times. This chain joins TRBV28 and TRBJ1-1; D may be TRBD1 (5 bases). CDR3 length equals 15 residues. Germline assignment: CDR1 MDHEN and CDR2 SYDVKM. Trimming removed 6 bases from V and 7 bases from J, with 21 bases in between. As DNA, the CDR3 is TGTGCCAGCAGGGATCTCGAGGGTCGGGGGGGTGAAGCTTTCTTT. Translation gives CASRDLEGRGGEAFF.

This clonotype was observed at least ten times. The chain joins TRBV19 to TRBJ1-1, with D possibly TRBD1 on 6 matching bases. Looked up from germline, CDR1 is LNHDA and CDR2 is SQIVND (reference sequence). V was shortened by 7 bases and J by 0 bases, with 21 bases between the two germline ends. CDR3 length equals 17 residues. CDR3 DNA sequence: TGTGCCAGTACCGTGGGGGGGACCGGGACACTGAACACTGAAGCTTTCTTT. Translating gives CASTVGGTGTLNTEAFF.

This clonotype was seen ten or more times. V is TRBV5-1 and J is TRBJ2-3, with D maybe TRBD2 (6 bases). Trimming stripped 0 bases from V and 11 bases from J, with 16 bases between. The CDR3 contains 14 residues. Germline CDR1 and CDR2: SGHRS and YFSETQ. This CDR3 is CASSLAERAGEQYF. The CDR3 nucleotides read TGCGCCAGCAGCTTGGCCGAGCGGGCCGGGGAGCAGTATTTT.

The genes are TRBV7-9 and TRBJ1-2; TRBD1 is a possible D gene (5 bases). This CDR3 is 14 amino acids long. Germline CDR1 and CDR2: SEHNR and FQNEAQ (reference sequence). The ends were cut back, 5 bases at V and 4 bases at J, with 14 bases in the middle. CDR3 sequence: CASSPGTEGYGYTF. Here the CDR3 DNA reads TGTGCCAGCAGCCCGGGGACGGAGGGCTATGGCTACACCTTC.

This clonotype was found many times. The V gene is TRBV19, the J gene TRBJ1-4; D is possibly TRBD1 (5 bases). Germline CDR1 LNHDA, CDR2 SQIVND (reference sequence). Trimming cost V 5 bases and J 7 bases, with 20 bases left between them. CDR3 length equals 16 residues. The CDR3 is CASSEIGRRAREKLFF. The CDR3 bases are TGTGCCAGTAGTGAGATTGGTCGCAGGGCCCGTGAAAAACTGTTTTTT.

The J gene is TRBJ1-1, the V gene TRBV7-9; D gene unclear. Trimming took off 5 bases at V and 0 bases at J, with 10 bases between the two ends. CDR3 length: 14 residues. Germline CDR1 reads SEHNR; CDR2 reads FQNEAQ (reference sequence). The CDR3 DNA is TGTGCCAGCAGCCCGGACGTCATGAACACTGAAGCTTTCTTT. As protein: CASSPDVMNTEAFF.

This clonotype was seen many times. This chain joins TRBV7-3 and TRBJ2-2; D not resolved. The V end lost 4 bases, the J end lost 6 bases, and 6 bases lay between the germline ends. Germline-derived CDR1 and CDR2 are SGHTA and FQGTGA. The CDR3 length is 12 residues. The CDR3 reads CASSYVAGELFF. As DNA, the CDR3 is TGTGCCAGCAGCTATGTGGCCGGGGAGCTGTTTTTT.

In its sample, this clonotype was seen many times. V and J are TRBV10-3 and TRBJ1-5; TRBD1 aligns across 8 bases. With 4 bases clipped from V and 3 bases from J, the junction kept 5 bases outside the gene matches. The CDR3 sequence is 15 residues long. Germline V lookup: CDR1 ENHRY, CDR2 SYGVKD. The CDR3 protein is CAISADRGHNQPQHF. The CDR3 DNA reads TGTGCCATCAGTGCAGACAGGGGTCACAATCAGCCCCAGCATTTT.

This clonotype was seen a few times. The genes are TRBV7-9 and TRBJ2-3; 8 bases match TRBD1. This CDR3 contains 17 residues. Germline V gives CDR1 SEHNR, CDR2 FQNEAQ (reference sequence). The V gene end was trimmed by 3 bases and the J gene end by 0 bases; junction bases not matched to a gene: 8. The CDR3 here is CASSFLPGGQSTDTQYF. CDR3 in DNA: TGTGCCAGCAGCTTTCTTCCAGGGGGCCAAAGCACAGATACGCAGTATTTT.

This clonotype showed up many times. This CDR3 is CASREGAMETQYF. The CDR3 DNA follows: TGTGCCAGCAGGGAGGGGGCTATGGAGACCCAGTACTTC. This sequence joins TRBV7-9 and TRBJ2-5, with D tentatively TRBD1 (7 bases). Trimming pared 6 bases from V and 5 bases from J, leaving 13 bases between. Germline CDR1 reads SEHNR; CDR2 reads FQNEAQ (reference sequence). The CDR3 runs 13 residues.

The sample holds many counts of this clonotype. This chain links TRBV7-6 with TRBJ2-2; 10 bases align to TRBD2. There are 17 residues in the CDR3. Unmatched junction bases numbered 5, after V lost 0 bases and J lost 4 bases. The germline V gene has CDR1 SGHVS and CDR2 FNYEAQ. The CDR3: CASSLALAGAATGELFF. The CDR3 region has the DNA TGTGCCAGCAGCTTAGCGCTAGCGGGAGCAGCCACCGGGGAGCTGTTTTTT.

This clonotype was observed many times. The V gene is TRBV11-2, the J gene TRBJ1-3; the D is unclear. V was cut by 1 base and J by 0 bases, with 16 bases left in between. Germline V gene lookup returns CDR1 SGHAT and CDR2 FQNNGV. CDR3 size: 18 residues. CDR3 coding DNA: TGTGCCAGCAGCTTAGTCCTTGGCGGGAAATCCTCTGGAAACACCATATATTTT. The encoded protein is CASSLVLGGKSSGNTIYF.

A few counts support this clonotype. CDR3: CASSLWEGTMNTEAFF. The CDR3 nucleotides are TGTGCCAGCAGCTTATGGGAGGGGACAATGAACACTGAAGCTTTCTTT. This rearrangement joins TRBV11-2 to TRBJ1-1; a possible D gene is TRBD1 (6 bases). The V and J ends lost 2 bases and 0 bases respectively, with 13 bases between them. The CDR3 spans 16 residues. Germline V lookup: CDR1 SGHAT, CDR2 FQNNGV. Supplemented by reference TRBV11-2 and TRBJ1-1, the full variable domain reads EAGVAQSPRYKIIEKRQSVAFWCNPISGHATLYWYQQILGQGPKLLIQFQNNGVVDDSQLPKDRFSAERLKGVDSTLKIQPAKLEDSAVYLCASSLWEGTMNTEAFFGQGTRLTVV.

This clonotype has ten or more counts. This CDR3 reads CASRGTVGETQYF. CDR3 nucleotides: TGTGCCAGCAGAGGGACGGTCGGGGAGACCCAGTACTTC. The chain employs TRBV6-1 and TRBJ2-5, with D possibly called TRBD1 or TRBD2 (5 bases each). The germline V gene has CDR1 MNHNS and CDR2 SASEGT. V gave up 6 bases and J gave up 5 bases, with 13 bases separating them. This CDR3 has 13 amino acids.

This clonotype turned up a few times. This chain connects TRBV3-1 to TRBJ1-4; D is unclear. V lost 3 bases and J 3 bases, leaving 5 bases between the germline ends. The CDR3 has 13 amino acids. Germline lookup yields CDR1 LGHDT and CDR2 YNNKEL (reference sequence). The CDR3 sequence is CASSHESNEKLFF. DNA of the CDR3: TGTGCCAGCAGCCATGAATCTAATGAAAAACTGTTTTTT.

This clonotype was recorded a few times. V usage is TRBV3-1 and J usage is TRBJ2-7; D remains ambiguous. The CDR3 totals 14 residues. CDR1 and CDR2 (germline): LGHDT, YNNKEL (reference sequence). V was clipped by 0 bases and J by 3 bases, with 9 bases between them. The CDR3 reads CASSQERADYEQYF. CDR3 DNA: TGTGCCAGCAGCCAAGAAAGGGCTGACTACGAGCAGTACTTC.